Listed here are 30 T cell receptor beta chains from one sample, sequenced in a study of shared clonotypes between healthy human individuals. TCRdb's copy holds only in-frame clones and misses some; the assay was immunoSEQ multiplex PCR. The profile shows approximately 700,000 clones, approximately 73% of them singletons. The sample taken for sequencing was memory CD4+ T cells sorted from blood. Subset indicated: CD45RA-negative fraction. Every receptor here comes from a woman between 25 and 40 years old in good health.

This clone was counted only a few times. V gene TRBV5-1 combines with J gene TRBJ1-1, with TRBD1 identical over 7 bases. The CDR3 is 11 residues long. Per the germline V gene, CDR1 is SGHRS and CDR2 is YFSETQ. With V trimmed by 3 bases and J by 11 bases, 4 bases remained unmatched. CDR3 bases: TGCGCCAGCAGCTCAGACAGGGCGGCTTTCTTT. Encoded protein: CASSSDRAAFF.

Worth noting for this clone: Other DNA sequences in the same sample also yield this CDR3. The V and J genes are TRBV10-2 and TRBJ2-2; D remains unclear. Germline V gene data show CDR1 as WSHSY and CDR2 as SAAADI. The CDR3 spans 14 residues. V dropped 2 bases and J dropped 2 bases, with 6 bases sitting between them. CDR3: CASSESSNTGELFF. CDR3 DNA: TGCGCCAGCAGTGAGAGTAGTAACACCGGGGAGCTGTTTTTT.

This clone has more than one count but fewer than ten. CDR3 protein: CASSPRTGKDQPQHF. CDR3 coding DNA: TGCGCCAGCAGCCCGAGGACAGGGAAGGATCAGCCCCAGCATTTT. This sequence joins TRBV5-1 and TRBJ1-5; 8 nucleotides agree with TRBD1. The CDR3 extends over 15 amino acids. Germline values: CDR1 SGHRS, CDR2 YFSETQ. Losses at the gene ends were 4 bases for V and 5 bases for J; bases not matched to a gene: 8.

The V and J genes are TRBV29-1 and TRBJ2-6; perhaps TRBD2 as D (5 bases). The germline CDR1 and CDR2 sequences are SQVTM and ANQGSEA. The V end lost 4 bases, the J end lost 1 base, and 8 bases lay between the germline ends. The CDR3 is made up of 14 amino acids. CDR3 DNA: TGCAGCGTTGTACTAGATTCTGGGGCCAACGTCCTGACTTTC. Translated: CSVVLDSGANVLTF.

V is TRBV14 and J is TRBJ1-2; D remains unclear. Trimming took 3 bases from V and 4 from J, leaving 9 bases between them. CDR1 is SGHDN and CDR2 is FVKESK in the germline V gene. The CDR3 is 13 amino acids. The CDR3: CASSHSRSYGYTF. The CDR3 nucleotides are TGTGCCAGCAGCCATTCCCGGTCCTATGGCTACACCTTC.

The J gene is TRBJ1-2, the V gene TRBV5-1; D unclear. The V end lost 6 bases, the J end lost 4 bases, and 16 bases lay between the germline ends. From germline, CDR1 is SGHRS and CDR2 YFSETQ. The CDR3 consists of 14 residues. The CDR3 coding sequence is TGCGCCAGCAAATCCTTACAGACTAGCTATGGCTACACCTTC. Encoded protein: CASKSLQTSYGYTF. Supplemented by reference TRBV5-1 and TRBJ1-2, the full variable domain reads KAGVTQTPRYLIKTRGQQVTLSCSPISGHRSVSWYQQTPGQGLQFLFEYFSETQRNKGNFPGRFSGRQFSNSRSEMNVSTLELGDSALYLCASKSLQTSYGYTFGSGTRLTVV.

The J gene is TRBJ1-1, the V gene TRBV7-9; unclear D gene. Germline CDR1 SEHNR, CDR2 FQNEAQ (reference sequence). Trimming stripped 5 bases from V and 11 bases from J, with 21 bases between. The CDR3 runs to 14 residues. The CDR3 nucleotides are TGTGCCAGCAGCCCAGTTGGACGAAACAGTGGGGCTTTCTTT. It specifies CASSPVGRNSGAFF.

This clone was detected only a few times. The chain joins TRBV15 to TRBJ1-3; tentative D call: TRBD1 (6 bases). Germline values: CDR1 LNHNV, CDR2 YYDKDF (reference sequence). The CDR3 loop spans 15 amino acids. Trimming pared 3 bases from V and 2 bases from J, leaving 11 bases between. The CDR3 bases are TGTGCCACCAGCAGTCCAGGGGCGGCTGGAAACACCATATATTTT. It is translated as CATSSPGAAGNTIYF.

This chain connects TRBV27 to TRBJ1-2; 9 bases match TRBD1. Germline CDR1 MNHEY, CDR2 SMNVEV (reference sequence). This CDR3 has 14 amino acids. V gave up 7 bases and J gave up 1 base; unmatched junction bases: 4. The CDR3 loop is CASITGGFNYGYTF. Written as DNA, the CDR3 is TGTGCCAGCATCACAGGGGGCTTTAACTATGGCTACACCTTC.

On this clone itself: Distinct nucleotide sequences in the sample also encode this CDR3. The V and J genes are TRBV28 and TRBJ2-3, with 7 bases aligning to TRBD2. Germline CDR1 and CDR2: MDHEN and SYDVKM. The CDR3 contains 15 residues. J gave up 0 bases and V 4 bases, and 4 bases lay outside the gene matches. The CDR3 loop is CASSSSGASTDTQYF. In nucleotides, the CDR3 is TGTGCCAGCAGTTCCAGCGGGGCTAGCACAGATACGCAGTATTTT. The full variable domain, in which reference TRBV28 and TRBJ2-3 provide the parts outside the CDR3, is DVKVTQSSRYLVKRTGEKVFLECVQDMDHENMFWYRQDPGLGLRLIYFSYDVKMKEKGDIPEGYSVSREKKERFSLILESASTNQTSMYLCASSSSGASTDTQYFGPGTRLTVL.

The J gene is TRBJ2-1, the V gene TRBV28, with unresolved D. Germline-derived CDR1 and CDR2 are MDHEN and SYDVKM. Between the trimmed V and J ends, which lost 11 bases and 6 bases, there was a span of 20 bases. This CDR3 comprises 14 residues. CDR3 residues: CAHFKGGWANEQFF. The CDR3 DNA reads as TGTGCCCACTTCAAGGGTGGTTGGGCCAATGAGCAGTTCTTC.

The chain joins TRBV2 to TRBJ2-2, with D maybe TRBD2 (6 bases). CDR1 is SNHLY and CDR2 is FYNNEI in the germline V gene. The CDR3 runs to 14 residues. V lost 5 bases and J lost 2, with 9 bases in between. The CDR3 loop reads CASSLARNTGELFF. CDR3 in DNA: TGTGCCAGCAGTCTAGCGCGAAACACCGGGGAGCTGTTTTTT. The full variable domain, its missing parts supplied by reference TRBV2 and TRBJ2-2, is EPEVTQTPSHQVTQMGQEVILRCVPISNHLYFYWYRQILGQKVEFLVSFYNNEISEKSEIFDDQFSVERPDGSNFTLKIRSTKLEDSAMYFCASSLARNTGELFFGEGSRLTVL.

This clone was detected many times. The gene calls are TRBV6-4 and TRBJ1-2, with D unclear. The CDR3 covers 13 residues. Germline CDR1 MRHNA, CDR2 SNTAGT. The V gene lost 5 bases and the J gene lost 8 bases, with 15 bases spanning the gap. The CDR3 spells CASSPGNAEGYTF. The CDR3 coding sequence is TGTGCCAGCAGTCCCGGGAACGCAGAGGGCTACACCTTC.

The chain is built from TRBV15 and TRBJ2-7; D gene unclear. Looked up from germline, CDR1 is LNHNV and CDR2 is YYDKDF (reference sequence). Trimming took off 3 bases at V and 4 bases at J, with 16 bases between the two ends. This CDR3 region has 15 residues. This CDR3 is CATSREPGPAYEQYF. In DNA form, the CDR3 reads TGTGCCACCAGCAGGGAACCGGGTCCCGCTTACGAGCAGTACTTC.

The chain joins TRBV29-1 to TRBJ2-6; D gene unclear. CDR3 length equals 14 residues. Germline V gene sequence: CDR1 SQVTM, CDR2 ANQGSEA. V shed 7 bases and J shed 0 bases, with 10 bases lying between them. The CDR3 loop reads CSARTGSGANVLTF. The CDR3 DNA reads as TGCAGCGCCCGGACGGGCTCTGGGGCCAACGTCCTGACTTTC.

This clone came up once. V is TRBV7-2 and J is TRBJ1-2, with 7 nucleotides matching TRBD1. After removal of 5 bases from V and 5 bases from J, the junction contained 8 bases not matched to a gene. There are 14 residues in the CDR3. Germline assignment: CDR1 SGHTA and CDR2 FQGNSA. The CDR3 nucleotides read TGTGCCAGCAGCCATACAGGGGTTGGGTATGGCTACACCTTC. Translated, it gives CASSHTGVGYGYTF.

The V call is TRBV7-6, the J call TRBJ2-1; D may be TRBD1 (6 bases). V dropped 5 bases and J dropped 0 bases, with 11 bases sitting between them. Germline V gene data show CDR1 as SGHVS and CDR2 as FNYEAQ. The CDR3 has 15 amino acids. CDR3 DNA sequence: TGTGCCAGCAGCAAGACAGGAGACTCCTACAATGAGCAGTTCTTC. Its protein is CASSKTGDSYNEQFF.

This rearrangement joins TRBV11-3 to TRBJ2-2, with D unresolved. Trimming removed 3 bases from V and 5 bases from J, with 7 bases in between. The CDR3 loop spans 13 amino acids. Germline CDR1 reads SGHNT; CDR2 reads YENEEA. For the CDR3, the DNA is TGTGCCAGCAGCTTCCTTTCTACCGGGGAGCTGTTTTTT. Encoded protein: CASSFLSTGELFF.

This clone was found a few times. The chain has TRBV18 and TRBJ2-6; TRBD1 matches at 10 bases. J gave up 0 bases and V 5 bases, and 4 bases lay outside the gene matches. The CDR3 is 17 amino acids. Per germline, CDR1 KGHSH and CDR2 LQKENI. CDR3 in DNA: TGTGCCAGCTCAGGGACAGGGGTTTCCTCTGGGGCCAACGTCCTGACTTTC. It codes for CASSGTGVSSGANVLTF.

Concerning this clone: Different DNA sequences within this sample yield the same CDR3. The CDR3 nucleotides are TGTGCCAGCAGCTTGGCAGGGGGACATGGCTACACCTTC. This encodes CASSLAGGHGYTF. The chain combines TRBV5-4 with TRBJ1-2, with 7 bases aligning to TRBD1. V shed 0 bases, J shed 6 bases, and the junction held 2 bases outside the gene matches. Germline V CDR1 and CDR2: SGHNT, YYREEE (reference sequence). The CDR3 covers 13 residues.

The chain joins TRBV4-1 to TRBJ2-6, with TRBD2 matching over 9 bases. The CDR3 totals 18 residues. V shed 6 bases and J 0 bases; nucleotides not matched to a gene: 9. Germline loops: CDR1 MGHRA, CDR2 YSYEKL. As DNA, the CDR3 is TGCGCCAGCAGTGGCGGGAGGGCCCGTAACTCTGGGGCCAACGTCCTGACTTTC. Translated: CASSGGRARNSGANVLTF.

Note on this clone: A much larger clone is a single base away; this may be a read error. V and J are TRBV7-2 and TRBJ1-1, with TRBD1 matching over 7 bases. V gave up 2 bases and J gave up 0 bases; unmatched junction bases: 3. The CDR3 consists of 15 residues. The V gene's germline CDR1 is SGHTA and CDR2 FQGNSA. The CDR3 DNA sequence: TGTGCCAGCAGCTTACGGACAGGAATGAACACTGAAGCTTTCTTT. Residues: CASSLRTGMNTEAFF.

The CDR3 sequence: CSVEDPISGSTDTQYF. The DNA of the CDR3 is TGCAGCGTTGAAGATCCAATTAGCGGGAGTACAGATACGCAGTATTTT. The chain joins TRBV29-1 to TRBJ2-3, with 9 bases aligning to TRBD2. Germline CDR1 SQVTM, CDR2 ANQGSEA. Trimming removed 0 bases from V and 3 bases from J; junction bases left unmatched: 7. The CDR3 spans 16 residues.

The rearrangement uses TRBV10-2 and TRBJ2-5; 10 bases agree with TRBD2. Trimming took 4 bases from V and 4 from J; bases not matched to a gene: 6. CDR1 is WSHSY and CDR2 is SAAADI in the germline V gene. The CDR3 runs to 15 residues. The CDR3 nucleotides read TGCGCCAGCAGTGGGGCTAGCGGGAGTTCAGAGACCCAGTACTTC. Translation: CASSGASGSSETQYF.

This clone has more than one count but fewer than ten. This rearrangement joins TRBV10-3 to TRBJ2-7; a possible D gene is TRBD2 (6 bases). The CDR3 contains 13 residues. From germline, CDR1 is ENHRY and CDR2 SYGVKD. Trimming removed 8 bases from V and 0 bases from J, with 11 bases in between. DNA for the CDR3: TGTGCCATCGCGGGAACCCCCTCCTACGAGCAGTACTTC. Protein sequence: CAIAGTPSYEQYF.

The chain is built from TRBV18 and TRBJ2-7; the match to TRBD2 covers 13 bases. CDR3 length: 15 residues. Germline V gene sequence: CDR1 KGHSH, CDR2 LQKENI. After removal of 4 bases from V and 2 bases from J, the junction contained 2 bases not matched to a gene. The CDR3 region has the DNA TGTGCCAGCTCACAGGGGACTAGCGGGGCCTACGAGCAGTACTTC. Translating it yields CASSQGTSGAYEQYF.

V usage is TRBV5-1 and J usage is TRBJ2-7; D assignment may be TRBD1 or TRBD2 (5 bases each). Germline CDR1 is SGHRS and CDR2 is YFSETQ. CDR3 length: 15 amino acids. Between the trimmed V and J ends, which lost 5 bases and 6 bases, there was a span of 21 bases. The CDR3 loop is CASRRDHGLPLEQYF. The CDR3 DNA reads TGCGCCAGCAGAAGGGACCATGGACTGCCTCTCGAGCAGTACTTC.

CDR3 protein: CASSLDLWAGEGNEQFF. CDR3 coding DNA: TGTGCCAGCAGCTTAGATCTTTGGGCGGGAGAAGGAAATGAGCAGTTCTTC. This rearrangement joins TRBV11-2 to TRBJ2-1; 7 nucleotides align to TRBD2. V lost 0 bases, J lost 7 bases, and 12 bases stayed unmatched. The CDR3 is 17 residues long. The germline gives CDR1 SGHAT, CDR2 FQNNGV.

This clone was observed a few times. This chain's CDR3 is CASMSQGGLEQYF. The CDR3 bases are TGTGCCAGTATGTCACAGGGGGGTCTCGAGCAGTACTTC. J is TRBJ2-7 and V is TRBV19, with 8 positions matching TRBD1. There are 13 residues in the CDR3. Germline V gene data show CDR1 as LNHDA and CDR2 as SQIVND (reference sequence). V trimming: 7 bases; J trimming: 6 bases; junction bases outside the gene matches: 8.

Concerning this clone itself: This sample also contains other DNA sequences that code for the same CDR3. This sequence joins TRBV4-2 and TRBJ2-7; D unresolved. CDR3 length equals 13 residues. The V and J ends lost 0 bases and 1 base respectively, with 4 bases between them. Germline lookup yields CDR1 LGHNA and CDR2 YNFKEQ. CDR3 sequence: CASSQDLSYEQYF. For the CDR3, the DNA is TGTGCCAGCAGCCAAGATCTTTCCTACGAGCAGTACTTC.